The entry below gives a single T cell receptor beta chain sequence along with its context. Its target is unknown. The source of the sample is a study of CD8 T cells in ankylosing spondylitis. Findings and limits, study-wide: What seemed typical of ankylosing spondylitis blood was a TCR beta motif built from about eight highly homologous variants.

The CDR3 consists of 14 residues. The germline gives CDR1 SQVTM, CDR2 ANQGSEA. V was pared by 4 bases and J by 4 bases, with 13 bases between. In making TCR beta libraries, quantitative 5'-RACE with molecular barcodes was used. Using its own MiXCR run on the 5' RACE reads, TCRdb lists one record per CDR3 protein. This sample has 200,000 to 250,000 distinct CDR3 sequences, with 15% to 20% found just once. The TCR was taken from a male donor with ankylosing spondylitis. The chain joins TRBV29-1 to TRBJ2-2; the D call may be TRBD1 or TRBD2 (6 bases each). Sequences were obtained from blood, either unsorted or a sorted T cell fraction (not recorded which). The CDR3 region is CSVGGAPFTGELFF. The DNA of the CDR3 is TGCAGCGTTGGGGGGGCACCCTTCACCGGGGAGCTGTTTTTT.